The rows below give T cell receptor beta chains drawn from one sample of a study of T cell responses to AZD1222 COVID-19 vaccine. Using immunoSEQ multiplex PCR, the repertoire was profiled, and TCRdb retains in-frame clones only, with some absent. The sample contains some 110,000 clones, 85% to 90% of which appear only once. Sequenced here: peripheral blood, sampled 28 days after the second AZD1222 dose. The receptors here all came from an adult who received the AZD1222 COVID-19 vaccine. CDR3s include the opening cysteine and the closing phenylalanine or tryptophan. D genes are given only for firm matches. Clone size appears in some rows only: once, few, many, or a class for an expanded clone.

V: TRBV10-1; D: TRBD1; size: -; J: TRBJ2-3; DNA: TGCGCCAGCAGTCTAGACAGGGCCGGTACGCAGTATTTT; CDR3: CASSLDRAGTQYF
V: TRBV9; D: -; size: -; J: TRBJ2-3; DNA: TGTGCCAGCAGCTCACGATTAGTGGGTAGCACAGATACGCAGTATTTT; CDR3: CASSSRLVGSTDTQYF
V: TRBV30; D: -; size: -; J: TRBJ2-7; DNA: TGTGCCTGGAGTGTACTTGCTCGGCAGTACTTC; CDR3: CAWSVLARQYF
V: TRBV4-2; D: -; size: -; J: TRBJ1-1; DNA: TGTGCCAGCAGCCAAGCCACTGAAGCTTTCTTT; CDR3: CASSQATEAFF
V: TRBV15; D: -; size: -; J: TRBJ2-5; DNA: TGTGCCACCAGCAGAGATCGGTCCCTAGAGACCCAGTACTTC; CDR3: CATSRDRSLETQYF
V: TRBV5-1; D: TRBD1; size: -; J: TRBJ2-7; DNA: TGCGCCAGCAGCTTGGGGGACAGGAACGAGCAGTACTTC; CDR3: CASSLGDRNEQYF
V: TRBV6-2/TRBV6-3; D: TRBD2; size: -; J: TRBJ2-7; DNA: TGTGCCAGCAGTTACGAGCGGGGGGCCTCCTACGAGCAGTACTTC; CDR3: CASSYERGASYEQYF
V: TRBV4-1; D: TRBD2; size: -; J: TRBJ2-1; DNA: TGCGCCAGCAGCCAAGGACTAGCGGGAGATGGTGAGCAGTTCTTC; CDR3: CASSQGLAGDGEQFF
V: TRBV7-9; D: -; size: -; J: TRBJ2-3; DNA: TGTGCCAGCAGCTTAGTTGGTGCAGGAAAGGGGATCACAGATACGCAGTATTTT; CDR3: CASSLVGAGKGITDTQYF
V: TRBV21-1; D: -; size: -; J: TRBJ2-5; DNA: TGTGCCAGCAGCAAAGGGGGAGACCAAGAGACCCAGTACTTC; CDR3: CASSKGGDQETQYF
V: TRBV3-1/TRBV3-2; D: -; size: -; J: TRBJ1-5; DNA: TGTGCCAGCAGCCAAGATCGGCACCCACGTATCGCCCAGCATTTT; CDR3: CASSQDRHPRIAQHF
V: TRBV7-9; D: TRBD1; size: -; J: TRBJ1-2; DNA: TGTGCCAGCAGAGGGACAGAGGCTTATAACTATGGCTACACCTTC; CDR3: CASRGTEAYNYGYTF
V: TRBV5-6; D: -; size: -; J: TRBJ1-5; DNA: TGTGCCAGCAGCTTGTGGGGTAGGAATCAGCCCCAGCATTTT; CDR3: CASSLWGRNQPQHF
V: TRBV27; D: -; size: once; J: TRBJ2-2; DNA: TGTGCCAGCACCCCCAGTTTTTTTTCCGGGGAGCTGTTTTTT; CDR3: CASTPSFFSGELFF
V: TRBV4-1; D: -; size: -; J: TRBJ1-3; DNA: TGCGCCAGCAGCCAAGGTGGATTCTCTGGAAACACCATATATTTT; CDR3: CASSQGGFSGNTIYF
V: TRBV20-1; D: -; size: -; J: TRBJ2-1; DNA: TGCAGTGCTAGTTCTTTCGGGGATGAGCAGTTCTTC; CDR3: CSASSFGDEQFF
V: TRBV29-1; D: -; size: -; J: TRBJ2-1; DNA: TGCAGCGTCGACACCAGACAGGTTCCCTACAATGAGCAGTTCTTC; CDR3: CSVDTRQVPYNEQFF
V: TRBV2; D: TRBD2; size: -; J: TRBJ2-7; DNA: TGTGCCAGCAGTGATCGAAGCGGGAGTGACGAGCAGTACTTC; CDR3: CASSDRSGSDEQYF
V: TRBV7-9; D: -; size: -; J: TRBJ2-5; DNA: TGTGCCAGCAGCGAGGGGAGGACCGCCCGGGGTGAGACCCAGTACTTC; CDR3: CASSEGRTARGETQYF
V: TRBV24-1; D: -; size: once; J: TRBJ1-1; DNA: TGTGCCACCAGTGATTCCCCGTATTGGCAGGGGCCTTCGAACACTGAAGCTTTCTTT; CDR3: CATSDSPYWQGPSNTEAFF
V: TRBV6-5; D: -; size: -; J: TRBJ1-6; DNA: TGTGCCAGCAGTACAGTCCTCTCCTATAATTCACCCCTCCACTTT; CDR3: CASSTVLSYNSPLHF
V: TRBV7-9; D: TRBD1; size: -; J: TRBJ1-5; DNA: TGTGCCAGCAGCTTAGGGGGGACAGGTTATCAGCCCCAGCATTTT; CDR3: CASSLGGTGYQPQHF
V: TRBV7-3; D: -; size: -; J: TRBJ2-7; DNA: TGTGCCAGCAGCCCGTCTATTAGGGCCGAGCAGTACTTC; CDR3: CASSPSIRAEQYF
V: TRBV24-1; D: -; size: -; J: TRBJ1-3; DNA: TGTGCCACAAGTGCTGGGTCCGGAAACACCATATATTTT; CDR3: CATSAGSGNTIYF
V: TRBV6-5; D: TRBD1; size: once; J: TRBJ2-1; DNA: TGTGCCAGCAAAACCGGGACAGGGGTTTCTGGTGAGCAGTTCTTC; CDR3: CASKTGTGVSGEQFF
V: TRBV7-2; D: TRBD2; size: -; J: TRBJ2-1; DNA: TGTGCCAGCAGCTTCGGGGGGGCCGGCAATGAGCAGTTCTTC; CDR3: CASSFGGAGNEQFF
V: TRBV9; D: TRBD2; size: -; J: TRBJ2-7; DNA: TGTGCCAGCAGCGTAGATTGGACTAGCGGAACCTACGAGCAGTACTTC; CDR3: CASSVDWTSGTYEQYF
V: TRBV28; D: TRBD1; size: -; J: TRBJ2-7; DNA: TGTGCCAGCAGACCGACAGGGGTCTCCGACTACGAGCAGTACTTC; CDR3: CASRPTGVSDYEQYF
V: TRBV10-3; D: TRBD1; size: -; J: TRBJ2-7; DNA: TGTGCCATCAGTGACACCGTTGGGGACAGGGACTCCTACGAGCAGTACTTC; CDR3: CAISDTVGDRDSYEQYF
V: TRBV4-1; D: -; size: once; J: TRBJ1-6; DNA: TGCGCCAGCAGAGGGGGACGGCTGGGAGGTAATTCACCCCTCCACTTT; CDR3: CASRGGRLGGNSPLHF
V: TRBV27; D: -; size: -; J: TRBJ1-5; DNA: TGTGCCAGCAGTTTTCGGGGGGCGGGGGGCAATCAGCCCCAGCATTTT; CDR3: CASSFRGAGGNQPQHF
V: TRBV2; D: -; size: once; J: TRBJ1-5; DNA: TGTGCCAGCAGGGACAGCAATCAGCCCCAGCATTTT; CDR3: CASRDSNQPQHF
V: TRBV5-5; D: -; size: -; J: TRBJ2-7; DNA: TGTGCCAGCAGCTTGGGAGGGTACTCCTACGAGCAGTACTTC; CDR3: CASSLGGYSYEQYF
V: TRBV19; D: -; size: -; J: TRBJ1-5; DNA: TGTGCCAGTAGGCAACACCCCAGGGATGGTAGCAATCAGCCCCAGCATTTT; CDR3: CASRQHPRDGSNQPQHF
V: TRBV30; D: -; size: -; J: TRBJ2-3; DNA: TGTGGGGGGACGGAGGGCACAGATACGCAGTATTTT; CDR3: CGGTEGTDTQYF
V: TRBV10-2; D: -; size: -; J: TRBJ1-2; DNA: TGCGCCAGCAGTGACCAGGGGCTCATTAACTATGGCTACACCTTC; CDR3: CASSDQGLINYGYTF
V: TRBV5-6; D: -; size: -; J: TRBJ1-5; DNA: TGTGCCAGCAGCTCAGGGGAGGGCGGTCAGCCCCAGCATTTT; CDR3: CASSSGEGGQPQHF
V: TRBV1; D: -; size: -; J: TRBJ2-3; DNA: TGCACCAGCAGCCAAGAGCGGCTCGGACAGGCGCCCACAGATACGCAGTATTTT; CDR3: CTSSQERLGQAPTDTQYF
V: TRBV28; D: TRBD1; size: -; J: TRBJ2-7; DNA: TGTGCCAGCAAGGACAGGGAATTTTTCTACGAGCAGTACTTC; CDR3: CASKDREFFYEQYF
V: TRBV5-1; D: TRBD1; size: -; J: TRBJ1-2; DNA: TGCGCCAGCACATTACAGGGGGATGGCGGCTACACCTTC; CDR3: CASTLQGDGGYTF
V: TRBV27; D: -; size: -; J: TRBJ2-1; DNA: TGTGCCAGCAGTTTGCGTAGGGGCAATGAGCAGTTCTTC; CDR3: CASSLRRGNEQFF
V: TRBV7-8; D: TRBD2; size: -; J: TRBJ2-1; DNA: TGTGCCAGCAGCTTAGTTCTAGCGGGGAATGAGCAGTTCTTC; CDR3: CASSLVLAGNEQFF
V: TRBV5-1; D: TRBD1; size: -; J: TRBJ2-1; DNA: TGCGCCAGCAGCTTAGGACAGGGGTCATACAATGAGCAGTTCTTC; CDR3: CASSLGQGSYNEQFF
V: TRBV6-5; D: -; size: -; J: TRBJ2-7; DNA: TGTGCCAGCAGTTACTCGGAGGGTTACTACGAGCAGTACTTC; CDR3: CASSYSEGYYEQYF
V: TRBV30; D: -; size: -; J: TRBJ2-7; DNA: TGTGCCTGGAGTGTAGGGAGATACTACGAGCAGTACTTC; CDR3: CAWSVGRYYEQYF
V: TRBV14; D: -; size: -; J: TRBJ1-6; DNA: TGTGCCAGCAGCCGCCTTCCAGGGCAGGATTCACCCCTCCACTTT; CDR3: CASSRLPGQDSPLHF
V: TRBV4-1; D: -; size: once; J: TRBJ1-5; DNA: TGCGCCAGCAGCTCACGGGACTCAGGCAATCAGCCCCAGCATTTT; CDR3: CASSSRDSGNQPQHF
V: TRBV7-2; D: -; size: -; J: TRBJ2-5; DNA: TGTGCCAGCAGCGTTAATTTGGGGCAAGAGACCCAGTACTTC; CDR3: CASSVNLGQETQYF
V: TRBV6-5; D: -; size: -; J: TRBJ2-7; DNA: TGTGCCAGCAGTTACTCGACGGGGATCTACGAGCAGTACTTC; CDR3: CASSYSTGIYEQYF
V: TRBV10-2; D: -; size: -; J: TRBJ1-1; DNA: TGCGCCAGCAGGGAGGGCGCCTGGGGCACTGAAGCTTTCTTT; CDR3: CASREGAWGTEAFF
V: TRBV6-2/TRBV6-3; D: TRBD2; size: -; J: TRBJ2-7; DNA: TGTGCCAGCAGTTTTGGACTAGCCTACGAGCAGTACTTC; CDR3: CASSFGLAYEQYF
V: TRBV27; D: -; size: few; J: TRBJ2-7; DNA: TGTGCCAGCAGTTTAAGCACGGCGGAACGAGGGTACGAGCAGTACTTC; CDR3: CASSLSTAERGYEQYF
V: TRBV21-1; D: -; size: -; J: TRBJ1-5; DNA: TGTGCCAGCAGCAAAGCCCTGTCGGCCTGGGGGCCCCAGCATTTT; CDR3: CASSKALSAWGPQHF
V: TRBV18; D: -; size: -; J: TRBJ2-1; DNA: TGTGCCAGCTCACCACCAGGCTCCTACAATGAGCAGTTCTTC; CDR3: CASSPPGSYNEQFF
V: TRBV19; D: -; size: -; J: TRBJ1-1; DNA: TGTGCCAGTAGTATAGATCCAGGGTGGGCTTTCTTT; CDR3: CASSIDPGWAFF
V: TRBV6-1; D: TRBD1; size: -; J: TRBJ1-3; DNA: TGTGCCAGCAGTGGAACAGGGGATTTTCCAGGAAACACCATATATTTT; CDR3: CASSGTGDFPGNTIYF